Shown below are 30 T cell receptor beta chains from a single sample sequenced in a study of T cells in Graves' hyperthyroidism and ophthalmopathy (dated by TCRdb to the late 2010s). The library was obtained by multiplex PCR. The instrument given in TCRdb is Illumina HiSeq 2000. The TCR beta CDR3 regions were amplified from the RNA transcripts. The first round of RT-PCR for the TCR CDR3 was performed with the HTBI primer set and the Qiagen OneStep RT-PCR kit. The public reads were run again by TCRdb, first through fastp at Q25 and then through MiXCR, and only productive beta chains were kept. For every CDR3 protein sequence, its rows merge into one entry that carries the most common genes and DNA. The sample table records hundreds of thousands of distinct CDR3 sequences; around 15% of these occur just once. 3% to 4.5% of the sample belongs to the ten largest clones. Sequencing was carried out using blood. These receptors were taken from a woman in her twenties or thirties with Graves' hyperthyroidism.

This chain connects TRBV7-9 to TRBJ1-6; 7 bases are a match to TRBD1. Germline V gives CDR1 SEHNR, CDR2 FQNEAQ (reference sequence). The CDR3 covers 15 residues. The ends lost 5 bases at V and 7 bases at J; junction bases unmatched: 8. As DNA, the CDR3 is TGTGCCAGCAGCCTAGGGCACAGGGGCAATTCACCCCTCCACTTT. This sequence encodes CASSLGHRGNSPLHF.

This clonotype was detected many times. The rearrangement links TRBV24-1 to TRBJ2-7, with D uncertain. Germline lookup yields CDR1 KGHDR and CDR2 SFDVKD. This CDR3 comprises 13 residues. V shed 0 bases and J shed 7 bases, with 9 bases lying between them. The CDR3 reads CATSDLEVGEQYF. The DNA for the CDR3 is TGTGCCACCAGTGATTTGGAGGTGGGGGAGCAGTACTTC.

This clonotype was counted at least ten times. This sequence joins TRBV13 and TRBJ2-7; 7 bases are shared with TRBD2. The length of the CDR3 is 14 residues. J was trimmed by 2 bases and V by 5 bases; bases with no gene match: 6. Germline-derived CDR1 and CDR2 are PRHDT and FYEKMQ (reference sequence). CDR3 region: CASSGGTTPYEQYF. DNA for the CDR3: TGTGCCAGCAGCGGAGGGACTACCCCCTACGAGCAGTACTTC. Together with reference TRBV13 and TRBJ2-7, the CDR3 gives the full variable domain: AAGVIQSPRHLIKEKRETATLKCYPIPRHDTVYWYQQGPGQDPQFLISFYEKMQSDKGSIPDRFSAQQFSDYHSELNMSSLELGDSALYFCASSGGTTPYEQYFGPGTRLTVT.

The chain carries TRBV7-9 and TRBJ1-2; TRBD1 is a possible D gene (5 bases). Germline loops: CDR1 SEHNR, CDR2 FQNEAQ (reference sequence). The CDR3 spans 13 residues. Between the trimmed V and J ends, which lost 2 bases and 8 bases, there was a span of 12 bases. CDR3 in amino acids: CASSLIAGKGYTF. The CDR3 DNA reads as TGTGCCAGCAGCTTAATTGCAGGGAAGGGCTACACCTTC.

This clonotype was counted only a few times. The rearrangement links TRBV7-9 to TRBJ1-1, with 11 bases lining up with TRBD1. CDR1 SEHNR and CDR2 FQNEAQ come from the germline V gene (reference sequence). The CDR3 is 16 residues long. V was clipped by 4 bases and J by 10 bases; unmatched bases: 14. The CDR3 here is CASSYPGQGDPMVAFF. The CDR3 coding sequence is TGTGCCAGCAGCTACCCGGGACAGGGGGATCCGATGGTAGCTTTCTTT.

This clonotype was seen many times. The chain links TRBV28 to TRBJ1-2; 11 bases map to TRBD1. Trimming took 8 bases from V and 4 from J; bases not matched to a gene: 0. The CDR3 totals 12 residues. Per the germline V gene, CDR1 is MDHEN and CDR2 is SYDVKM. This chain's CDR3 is CASGTGGYGYTF. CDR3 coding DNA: TGTGCCAGCGGGACAGGGGGCTATGGCTACACCTTC.

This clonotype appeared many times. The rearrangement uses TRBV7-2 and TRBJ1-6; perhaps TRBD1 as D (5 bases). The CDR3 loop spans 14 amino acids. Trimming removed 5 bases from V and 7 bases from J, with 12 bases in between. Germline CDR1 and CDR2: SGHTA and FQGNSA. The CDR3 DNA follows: TGTGCCAGCAGCCAGACAGCACCCAATTCACCCCTCCACTTT. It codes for CASSQTAPNSPLHF.

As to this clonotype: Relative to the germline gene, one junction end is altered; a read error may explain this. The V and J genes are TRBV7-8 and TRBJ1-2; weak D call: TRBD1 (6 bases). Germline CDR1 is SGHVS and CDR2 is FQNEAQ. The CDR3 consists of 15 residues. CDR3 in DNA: TGTGCCAGCAGCTTAGCCCGGACAGTCAACTATGGCCACACCTTC. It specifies CASSLARTVNYGHTF. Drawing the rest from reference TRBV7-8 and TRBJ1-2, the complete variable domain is GAGVSQSPRYKVAKRGQDVALRCDPISGHVSLFWYQQALGQGPEFLTYFQNEAQLDKSGLPSDRFFAERPEGSVSTLKIQRTQQEDSAVYLCASSLARTVNYGHTFGSGTRLTVV.

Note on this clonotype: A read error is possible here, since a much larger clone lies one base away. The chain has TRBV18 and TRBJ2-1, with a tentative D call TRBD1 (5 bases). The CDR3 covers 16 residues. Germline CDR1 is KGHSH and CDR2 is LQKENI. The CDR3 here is CASSPQTVISYNERFF. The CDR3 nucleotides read TGTGCCAGCTCTCCGCAGACAGTGATTTCCTACAATGAGCGGTTCTTC.

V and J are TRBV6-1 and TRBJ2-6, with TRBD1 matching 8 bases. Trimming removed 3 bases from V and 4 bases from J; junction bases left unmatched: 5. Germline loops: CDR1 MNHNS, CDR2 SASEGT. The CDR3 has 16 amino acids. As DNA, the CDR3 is TGTGCCAGCAGTGACAGGGGGCGCAACGGGGCCAACGTCCTGACTTTC. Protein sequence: CASSDRGRNGANVLTF.

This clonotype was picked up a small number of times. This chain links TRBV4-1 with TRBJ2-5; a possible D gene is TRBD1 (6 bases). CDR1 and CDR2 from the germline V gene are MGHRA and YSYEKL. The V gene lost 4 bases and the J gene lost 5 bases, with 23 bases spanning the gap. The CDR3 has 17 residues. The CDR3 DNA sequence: TGCGCCAGCAGCCCAAACACCTTATTAACAGGGCGCGAGACCCAGTACTTC. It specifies CASSPNTLLTGRETQYF.

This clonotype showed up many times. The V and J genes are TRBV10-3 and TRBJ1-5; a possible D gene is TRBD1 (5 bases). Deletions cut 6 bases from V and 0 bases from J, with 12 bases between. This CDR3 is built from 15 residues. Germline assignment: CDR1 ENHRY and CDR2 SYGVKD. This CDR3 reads CAISLDGHSNQPQHF. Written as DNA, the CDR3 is TGTGCCATCAGCCTGGACGGACATAGCAATCAGCCCCAGCATTTT.

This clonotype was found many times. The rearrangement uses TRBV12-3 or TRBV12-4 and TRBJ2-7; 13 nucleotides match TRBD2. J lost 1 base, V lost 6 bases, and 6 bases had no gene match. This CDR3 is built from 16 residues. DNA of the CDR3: TGTGCCAGCAGGACTAGCGGGAGGCCCGGGTCCTACGAGCAGTACTTC. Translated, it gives CASRTSGRPGSYEQYF.

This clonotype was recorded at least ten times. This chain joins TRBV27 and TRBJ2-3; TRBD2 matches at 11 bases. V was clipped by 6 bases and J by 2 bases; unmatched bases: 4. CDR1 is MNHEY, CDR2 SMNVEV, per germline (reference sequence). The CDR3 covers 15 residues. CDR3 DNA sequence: TGTGCCAGCAGCACTAGCGGGAGTTTCACAGATACGCAGTATTTT. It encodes CASSTSGSFTDTQYF.

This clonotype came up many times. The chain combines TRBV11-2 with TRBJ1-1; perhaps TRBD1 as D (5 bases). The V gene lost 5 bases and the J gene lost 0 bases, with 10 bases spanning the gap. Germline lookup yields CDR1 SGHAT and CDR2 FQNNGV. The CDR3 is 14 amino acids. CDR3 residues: CASSRGLMNTEAFF. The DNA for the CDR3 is TGTGCCAGCAGCCGGGGCCTTATGAACACTGAAGCTTTCTTT.

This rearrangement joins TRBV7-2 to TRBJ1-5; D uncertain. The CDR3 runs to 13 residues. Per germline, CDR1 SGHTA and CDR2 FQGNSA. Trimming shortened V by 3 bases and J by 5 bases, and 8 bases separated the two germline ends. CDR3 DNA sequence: TGTGCCAGCAGCTTTAGGGTCGATCAGCCCCAGCATTTT. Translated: CASSFRVDQPQHF.

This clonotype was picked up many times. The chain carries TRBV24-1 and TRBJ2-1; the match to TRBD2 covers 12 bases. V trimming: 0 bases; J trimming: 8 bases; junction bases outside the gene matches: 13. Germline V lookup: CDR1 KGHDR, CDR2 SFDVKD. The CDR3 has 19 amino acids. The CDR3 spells CATSDLREVTSGRPHEQFF. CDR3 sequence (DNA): TGTGCCACCAGTGATTTGAGGGAGGTTACTAGCGGGAGGCCCCATGAGCAGTTCTTC.

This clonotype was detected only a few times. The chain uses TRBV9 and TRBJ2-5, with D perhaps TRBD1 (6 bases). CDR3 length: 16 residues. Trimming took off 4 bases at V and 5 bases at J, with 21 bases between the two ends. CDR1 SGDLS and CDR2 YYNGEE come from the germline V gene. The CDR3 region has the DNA TGTGCCAGCAGCCCCCGTACGGTGGACAGAAAGGAGACCCAGTACTTC. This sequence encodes CASSPRTVDRKETQYF.

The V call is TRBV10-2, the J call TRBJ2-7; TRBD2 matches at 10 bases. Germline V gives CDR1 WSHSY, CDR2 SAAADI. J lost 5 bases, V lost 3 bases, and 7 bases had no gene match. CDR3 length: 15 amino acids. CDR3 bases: TGCGCCAGCAGTGACAAAAGCGGGAGGGCGAACGAGCAGTACTTC. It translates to CASSDKSGRANEQYF.

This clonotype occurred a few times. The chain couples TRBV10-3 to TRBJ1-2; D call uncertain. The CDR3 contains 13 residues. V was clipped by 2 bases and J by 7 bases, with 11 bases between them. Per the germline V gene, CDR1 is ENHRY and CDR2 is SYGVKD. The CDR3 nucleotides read TGTGCCATCAGTGAGGGCCCGGCCGGTGGCTACACCTTC. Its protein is CAISEGPAGGYTF.

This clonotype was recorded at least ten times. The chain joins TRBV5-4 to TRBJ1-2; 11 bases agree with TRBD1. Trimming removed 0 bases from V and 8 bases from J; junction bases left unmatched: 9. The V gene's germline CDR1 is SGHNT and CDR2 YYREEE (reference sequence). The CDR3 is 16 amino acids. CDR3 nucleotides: TGTGCCAGCAGCTTGGGGACAGGGGGCGCGTTAATAGGCTACACCTTC. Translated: CASSLGTGGALIGYTF.

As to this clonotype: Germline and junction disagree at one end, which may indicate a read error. The CDR3 coding sequence is TGTGCCAGCAGCCCCGGGGGACAGGTTTCGACTAGCGGTCAAAACTTC. It translates to CASSPGGQVSTSGQNF. V and J are TRBV5-4 and TRBJ2-5; D possibly corresponds to TRBD2 (9 bases). The CDR3 is 16 residues long. Germline-derived CDR1 and CDR2 are SGHNT and YYREEE (reference sequence).

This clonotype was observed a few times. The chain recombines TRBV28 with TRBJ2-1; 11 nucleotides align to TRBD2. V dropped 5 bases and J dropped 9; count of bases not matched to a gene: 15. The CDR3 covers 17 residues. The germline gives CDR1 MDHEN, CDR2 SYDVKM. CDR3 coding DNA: TGTGCCAGCAGTCTTATGGGTGATAGCGGGAGGGCCGGTGAGCAGTTCTTC. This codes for CASSLMGDSGRAGEQFF.

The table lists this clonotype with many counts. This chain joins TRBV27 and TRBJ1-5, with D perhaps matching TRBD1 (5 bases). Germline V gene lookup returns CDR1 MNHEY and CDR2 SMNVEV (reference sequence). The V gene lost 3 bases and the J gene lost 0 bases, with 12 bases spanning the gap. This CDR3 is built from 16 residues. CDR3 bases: TGTGCCAGCAGTTTTTTCGACAGATATAGCAATCAGCCCCAGCATTTT. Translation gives CASSFFDRYSNQPQHF.

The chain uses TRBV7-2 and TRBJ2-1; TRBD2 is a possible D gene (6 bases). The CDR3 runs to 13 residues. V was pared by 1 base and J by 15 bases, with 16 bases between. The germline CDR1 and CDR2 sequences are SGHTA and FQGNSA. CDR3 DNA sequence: TGTGCCAGCAGCTTAGTTCCGGGAGAGACTCGGTTCTTC. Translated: CASSLVPGETRFF.

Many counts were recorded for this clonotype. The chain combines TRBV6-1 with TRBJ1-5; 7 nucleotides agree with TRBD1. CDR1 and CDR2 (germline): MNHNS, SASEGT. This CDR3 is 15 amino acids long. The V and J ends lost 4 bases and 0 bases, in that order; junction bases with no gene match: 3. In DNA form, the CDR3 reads TGTGCCAGCAGTGCCGACAGGGCTAGCAATCAGCCCCAGCATTTT. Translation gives CASSADRASNQPQHF.

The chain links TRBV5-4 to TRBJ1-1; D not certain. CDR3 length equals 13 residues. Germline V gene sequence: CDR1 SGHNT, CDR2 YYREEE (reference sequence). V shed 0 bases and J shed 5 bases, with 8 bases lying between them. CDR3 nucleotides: TGTGCCAGCAGCTTGGGTAGGGAAACTGAAGCTTTCTTT. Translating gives CASSLGRETEAFF.

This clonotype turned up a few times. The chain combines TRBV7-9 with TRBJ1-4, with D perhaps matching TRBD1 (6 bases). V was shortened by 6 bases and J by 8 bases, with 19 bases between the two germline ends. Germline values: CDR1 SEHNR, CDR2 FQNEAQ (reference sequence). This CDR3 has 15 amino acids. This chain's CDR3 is CASRLIQGRGEKLFF. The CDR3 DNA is TGTGCCAGCAGGTTAATACAGGGACGAGGGGAAAAACTGTTTTTT. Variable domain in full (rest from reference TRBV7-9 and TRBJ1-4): DTGVSQNPRHKITKRGQNVTFRCDPISEHNRLYWYRQTLGQGPEFLTYFQNEAQLEKSRLLSDRFSAERPKGSFSTLEIQRTEQGDSAMYLCASRLIQGRGEKLFFGSGTQLSVL.

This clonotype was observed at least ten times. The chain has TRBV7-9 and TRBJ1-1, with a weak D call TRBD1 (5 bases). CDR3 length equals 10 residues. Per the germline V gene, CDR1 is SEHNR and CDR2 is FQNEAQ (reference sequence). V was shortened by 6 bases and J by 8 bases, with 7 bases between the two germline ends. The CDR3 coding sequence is TGTGCCAGCAGGGGACGGGAAGCTTTCTTT. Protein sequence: CASRGREAFF.

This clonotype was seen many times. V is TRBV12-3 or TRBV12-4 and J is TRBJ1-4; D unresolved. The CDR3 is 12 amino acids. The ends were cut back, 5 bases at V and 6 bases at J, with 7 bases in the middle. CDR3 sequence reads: CASSPPYEKLFF. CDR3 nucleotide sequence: TGTGCCAGCAGTCCGCCGTATGAAAAACTGTTTTTT.